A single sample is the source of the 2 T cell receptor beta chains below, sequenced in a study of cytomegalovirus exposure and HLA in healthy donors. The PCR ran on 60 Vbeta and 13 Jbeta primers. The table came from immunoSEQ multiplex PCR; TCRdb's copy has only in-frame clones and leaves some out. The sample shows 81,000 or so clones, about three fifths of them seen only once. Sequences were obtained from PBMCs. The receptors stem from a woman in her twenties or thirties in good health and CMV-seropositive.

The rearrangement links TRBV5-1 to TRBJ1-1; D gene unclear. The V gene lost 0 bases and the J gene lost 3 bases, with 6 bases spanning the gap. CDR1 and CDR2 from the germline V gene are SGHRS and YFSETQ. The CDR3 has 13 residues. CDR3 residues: CASSLELDTEAFF. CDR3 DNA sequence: TGCGCCAGCAGCTTGGAACTGGACACTGAAGCTTTCTTT.

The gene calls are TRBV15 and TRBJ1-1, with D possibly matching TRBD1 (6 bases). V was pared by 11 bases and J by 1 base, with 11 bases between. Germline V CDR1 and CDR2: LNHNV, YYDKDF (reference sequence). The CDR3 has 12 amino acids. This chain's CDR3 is CASGAANTEAFF. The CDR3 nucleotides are TGTGCCTCAGGGGCGGCGAACACTGAAGCTTTCTTT.